This TCR beta chain was sequenced for a study of CD8 T cells in ankylosing spondylitis. Libraries for TCR beta were made by quantitative 5'-RACE with molecular barcodes. In TCRdb, the 5' RACE reads were re-called with MiXCR into one record per CDR3 protein. Of a few hundred thousand distinct CDR3 sequences listed, about 22% are singletons. Germline assignment: CDR1 DFQATT and CDR2 SNEGSKA (reference sequence). This CDR3 has 14 amino acids. Unmatched junction bases numbered 9, after V lost 5 bases and J lost 5 bases. This clonotype has just a few counts. The antigen remains undetermined. Broader study findings: A CD8+ phenotype characterized the disease-linked clones, which were relatively rare in peripheral blood. Significant enrichment of disease-linked clones was reported in matched ankylosing spondylitis synovial fluid. Seemingly characteristic of ankylosing spondylitis blood was a TCR beta motif consisting of roughly 8 highly homologous variants.

The rearrangement links TRBV20-1 to TRBJ2-1; 7 bases match TRBD2. Sequenced input: blood, either unsorted or a sorted T cell fraction (not recorded which). This TCR was recovered from a male donor with ankylosing spondylitis. This CDR3 reads CSAGGIAGNNEQFF. DNA for the CDR3: TGCAGTGCTGGGGGGATAGCGGGTAACAATGAGCAGTTCTTC.